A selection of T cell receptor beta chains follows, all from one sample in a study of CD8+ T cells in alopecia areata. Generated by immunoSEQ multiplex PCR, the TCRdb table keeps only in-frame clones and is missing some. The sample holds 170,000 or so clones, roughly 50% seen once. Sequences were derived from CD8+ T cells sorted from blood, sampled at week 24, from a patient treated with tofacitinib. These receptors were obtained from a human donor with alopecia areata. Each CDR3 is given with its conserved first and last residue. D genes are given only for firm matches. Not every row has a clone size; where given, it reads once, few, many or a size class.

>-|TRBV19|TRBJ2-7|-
CASSIPGSEQYF
TGTGCCAGTAGTATACCAGGGTCCGAGCAGTACTTC
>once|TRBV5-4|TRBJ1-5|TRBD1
CASSPPDRDPNQPQHF
TGTGCCAGCAGCCCACCGGACAGGGACCCCAATCAGCCCCAGCATTTT
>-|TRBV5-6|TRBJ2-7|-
CASSLVRVSYEQYF
TGTGCCAGCAGCTTGGTTCGGGTTTCCTACGAGCAGTACTTC
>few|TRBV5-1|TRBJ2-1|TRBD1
CASCRGNRGMDDEQFF
TGCGCCAGCTGCCGGGGGAACAGGGGGATGGATGATGAGCAGTTCTTC
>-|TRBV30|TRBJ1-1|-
CAWSYDPNTEAFF
TGTGCCTGGAGTTATGACCCGAACACTGAAGCTTTCTTT
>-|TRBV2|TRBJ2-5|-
CASSDTETGEGETQYF
TGTGCCAGCAGTGATACTGAGACAGGGGAGGGGGAGACCCAGTACTTC
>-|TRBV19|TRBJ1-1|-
CASMGREAFF
TGTGCCAGTATGGGCAGAGAAGCTTTCTTT
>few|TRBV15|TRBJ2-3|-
CATSRDRDTQYF
TGTGCCACCAGCAGAGACCGGGATACGCAGTATTTT
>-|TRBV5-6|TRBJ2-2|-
CASSWAKPGELFF
TGTGCCAGCAGCTGGGCGAAACCCGGGGAGCTGTTTTTT
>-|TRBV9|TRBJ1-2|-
CASSPLGGGSGYTF
TGTGCCAGCAGCCCCCTTGGGGGGGGCTCGGGCTACACCTTC
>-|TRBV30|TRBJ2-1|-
CAWSTSRFYNEQFF
TGTGCCTGGAGTACTAGCCGCTTTTACAATGAGCAGTTCTTC
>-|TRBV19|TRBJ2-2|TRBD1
CASSPDRGRVGELFF
TGTGCCAGTAGTCCTGACAGGGGGCGCGTCGGGGAGCTGTTTTTT
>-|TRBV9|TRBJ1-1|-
CASSVGGTEAFF
TGTGCCAGCAGCGTGGGGGGCACTGAAGCTTTCTTT
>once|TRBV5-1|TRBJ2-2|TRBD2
CASSLTGTSGNTGELFF
TGCGCCAGCAGCTTGACCGGGACTAGCGGAAACACCGGGGAGCTGTTTTTT
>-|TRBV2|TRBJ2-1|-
CASRGSGDSYNEQFF
TGTGCCAGCAGGGGCTCAGGTGACTCCTACAATGAGCAGTTCTTC
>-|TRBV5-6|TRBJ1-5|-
CASQEGNQPQHF
TGTGCCAGCCAGGAGGGTAATCAGCCCCAGCATTTT
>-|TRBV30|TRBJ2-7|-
CAWTRSYEQYF
TGTGCCTGGACCCGCTCCTACGAGCAGTACTTC
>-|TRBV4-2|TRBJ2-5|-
CASSQDPMMVQETQYF
TGTGCCAGCAGCCAAGACCCCATGATGGTACAAGAGACCCAGTACTTC
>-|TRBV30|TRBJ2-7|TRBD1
CAWSAGTGVTYEQYF
TGTGCCTGGAGTGCCGGGACAGGGGTAACCTACGAGCAGTACTTC
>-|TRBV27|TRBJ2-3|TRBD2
CASSPAGGTISHF
TGTGCCAGCAGTCCGGCCGGGGGGACCATTTCGCATTTT
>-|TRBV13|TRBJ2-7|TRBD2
CASSLGGGAYEQYF
TGTGCCAGCAGCCTAGGTGGGGGGGCCTACGAGCAGTACTTC
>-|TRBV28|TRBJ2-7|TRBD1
CASRIWTGLYEQYF
TGTGCCAGCAGGATTTGGACAGGGTTGTACGAGCAGTACTTC
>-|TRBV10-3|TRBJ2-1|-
CAISESDEQFF
TGTGCCATCAGTGAGTCGGATGAGCAGTTCTTC
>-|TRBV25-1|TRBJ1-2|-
CASSDAMGGNYGYTF
TGTGCCAGCAGTGATGCTATGGGGGGGAACTATGGCTACACCTTC
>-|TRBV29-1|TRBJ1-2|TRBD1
CSDRSTGVRGYTF
TGCAGCGACCGATCGACAGGGGTGAGGGGCTACACCTTC
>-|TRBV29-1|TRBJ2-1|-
CSVETRVGQFF
TGCAGCGTTGAGACCAGGGTCGGGCAGTTCTTC
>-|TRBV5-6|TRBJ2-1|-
CASSFGSRNEQFF
TGTGCCAGCAGCTTCGGGAGCCGAAATGAGCAGTTCTTC
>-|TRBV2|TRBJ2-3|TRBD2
CASSSPTSGGTDTQYF
TGTGCCAGCTCTAGCCCGACTAGCGGGGGCACAGATACGCAGTATTTT
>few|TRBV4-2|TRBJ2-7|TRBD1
CASSHRAPGQGSPYEQYF
TGTGCCAGCAGCCATCGGGCCCCCGGACAGGGTTCGCCCTACGAGCAGTACTTC
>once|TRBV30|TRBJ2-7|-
CAWSPGTREQYF
TGTGCCTGGAGTCCCGGGACGCGCGAGCAGTACTTC
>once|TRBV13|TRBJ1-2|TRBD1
CASSFGQGNHYGYTF
TGTGCCAGCAGCTTTGGACAGGGGAATCACTATGGCTACACCTTC
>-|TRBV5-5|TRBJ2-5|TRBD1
CASSKTGFKEETQYF
TGTGCCAGCAGTAAGACAGGGTTTAAGGAAGAGACCCAGTACTTC
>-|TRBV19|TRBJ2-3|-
CATRRYSSSTDTQYF
TGTGCCACCCGACGTTACAGTTCTAGCACAGATACGCAGTATTTT
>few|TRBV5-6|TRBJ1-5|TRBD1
CASSRTGGNQPQHF
TGTGCCAGCAGCCGGACAGGAGGCAATCAGCCCCAGCATTTT
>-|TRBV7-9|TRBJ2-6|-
CASTANRASGANVLTF
TGTGCCAGCACCGCAAACAGGGCCTCTGGGGCCAACGTCCTGACTTTC
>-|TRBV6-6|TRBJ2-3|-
CASRTSGAADTQYF
TGTGCCAGCAGAACTTCGGGGGCTGCAGATACGCAGTATTTT
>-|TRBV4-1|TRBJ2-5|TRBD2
CASSQPAGTSGGAGQETQYF
TGCGCCAGCAGCCAGCCTGCCGGGACTAGCGGGGGGGCCGGACAAGAGACCCAGTACTTC
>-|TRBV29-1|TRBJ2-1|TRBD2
CSAFGGAVYNEQFF
TGCAGCGCTTTCGGGGGGGCGGTCTACAATGAGCAGTTCTTC
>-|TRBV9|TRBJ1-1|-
CASSVEGVNTEAFF
TGTGCCAGCAGCGTAGAGGGGGTGAACACTGAAGCTTTCTTT
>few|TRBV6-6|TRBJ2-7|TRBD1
CATAQGTGGYEQYF
TGTGCCACCGCACAGGGCACAGGGGGGTACGAGCAGTACTTC
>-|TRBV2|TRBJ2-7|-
CASSEGQAGYEQYF
TGTGCCAGCAGTGAAGGGCAAGCGGGCTACGAGCAGTACTTC
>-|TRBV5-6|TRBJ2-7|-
CASSLALEGYEQYF
TGTGCCAGCAGCTTGGCACTAGAGGGCTACGAGCAGTACTTC
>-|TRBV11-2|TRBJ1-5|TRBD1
CASSLEGTGNYQPQHF
TGTGCCAGCAGTTTAGAAGGGACAGGGAATTATCAGCCCCAGCATTTT
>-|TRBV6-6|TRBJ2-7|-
CASSPLGSTSNYEQYF
TGTGCCAGCAGCCCTCTCGGGTCCACCTCGAACTACGAGCAGTACTTC
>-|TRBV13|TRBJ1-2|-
CASSPGAQLYGYTF
TGTGCCAGCAGCCCCGGCGCGCAGCTCTATGGCTACACCTTC
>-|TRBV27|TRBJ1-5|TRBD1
CASSLLSRDRVPQPQHF
TGTGCCAGCAGTCTCCTTTCCCGGGACAGGGTTCCTCAGCCCCAGCATTTT
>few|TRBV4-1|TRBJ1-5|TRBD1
CASSQGDRPNQPQHF
TGCGCCAGCAGCCAGGGGGACAGACCCAATCAGCCCCAGCATTTT